These 21 T cell receptor beta chains were sequenced from one sample in a study of T cell responses to AZD1222 COVID-19 vaccine. Data came from immunoSEQ multiplex PCR; TCRdb stores just in-frame clones and leaves some out. This table has approximately 100,000 clones, 80% to 95% appearing once. This specimen was peripheral blood, taken on day 0 of AZD1222 vaccination. Receptor source: an adult in good health.

The chain joins TRBV28 to TRBJ1-6; 9 bases map to TRBD1. Losses at the gene ends were 3 bases for V and 9 bases for J; bases not matched to a gene: 6. The CDR3 contains 15 residues. Germline CDR1 is MDHEN and CDR2 is SYDVKM. Here the CDR3 DNA reads TGTGCCAGCAGTTTGAGGGACAGGGTTTCTTCACCCCTCCACTTT. Amino acids: CASSLRDRVSSPLHF.

With regard to this clone: The sample carries other DNA sequences with the same CDR3. V gene TRBV6-5 combines with J gene TRBJ2-1; D may correspond to TRBD1 or TRBD2 (5 bases each). Trimming removed 3 bases from V and 0 bases from J, with 6 bases in between. CDR1 and CDR2 from the germline V gene are MNHEY and SVGAGI. The CDR3 has 14 residues. CDR3 protein: CASSYGGSYNEQFF. The DNA for the CDR3 is TGTGCCAGCAGTTATGGGGGCTCCTACAATGAGCAGTTCTTC.

This chain links TRBV15 with TRBJ2-7; maybe TRBD2 (6 bases). V shed 4 bases and J shed 2 bases, with 9 bases lying between them. Germline CDR1 LNHNV, CDR2 YYDKDF (reference sequence). CDR3 length equals 13 residues. CDR3 residues: CATSKTGAYEQYF. CDR3 in DNA: TGTGCCACCAGCAAGACGGGGGCCTACGAGCAGTACTTC.

This chain connects TRBV4-3 to TRBJ2-3; 8 bases fit TRBD2. The junction had 1 base not matched to a gene; V was cut back by 1 base and J by 1 base. The germline CDR1 and CDR2 sequences are LGHNA and YSLEER. This CDR3 region has 15 residues. CDR3 sequence: CASSQGSGGTDTQYF. DNA of the CDR3: TGCGCCAGCAGCCAAGGTAGCGGGGGCACAGATACGCAGTATTTT.

The V call is TRBV30, the J call TRBJ2-5; D gene ambiguous. Germline CDR1 GTSNPN, CDR2 SVGIG (reference sequence). The CDR3 covers 15 residues. V was shortened by 0 bases and J by 0 bases, with 11 bases between the two germline ends. The CDR3 coding sequence is TGTGCCTGGAGTGTATCTTATTCGTACCAAGAGACCCAGTACTTC. It translates to CAWSVSYSYQETQYF.

This chain links TRBV6-1 with TRBJ1-1; D unclear. Per germline, CDR1 MNHNS and CDR2 SASEGT. The V and J ends lost 2 bases and 0 bases respectively, with 13 bases between them. The CDR3 is 16 amino acids. The CDR3 DNA is TGTGCCAGCAGTGAAAGGCGGGCACTACTGAACACTGAAGCTTTCTTT. Its translation: CASSERRALLNTEAFF.

The chain links TRBV6-4 to TRBJ2-3; tentatively, D is TRBD2 (6 bases). Germline CDR1 reads MRHNA; CDR2 reads SNTAGT. Trimming shortened V by 10 bases and J by 0 bases, and 17 bases separated the two germline ends. The CDR3 extends over 15 amino acids. CDR3 residues: CATRNRDSSTDTQYF. The CDR3 DNA follows: TGTGCCACCCGAAACCGGGACTCAAGCACAGATACGCAGTATTTT.

This chain uses TRBV18 with TRBJ2-7; D is uncertain. With 3 bases removed from V and 1 base from J, the gap between germline ends came to 10 bases. Germline lookup yields CDR1 KGHSH and CDR2 LQKENI. This CDR3 contains 14 residues. The CDR3 nucleotides are TGTGCCAGCTCACCCTCCGAGGAATCCTACGAGCAGTACTTC. Its protein product is CASSPSEESYEQYF.

This clone was observed a single time. Here the CDR3 reads CASRQQGAYGYTF. The CDR3, as DNA: TGCGCCAGCAGACAACAGGGCGCCTATGGCTACACCTTC. The chain carries TRBV5-1 and TRBJ1-2; D might be TRBD1 (6 bases). This CDR3 has 13 residues. Germline-derived CDR1 and CDR2 are SGHRS and YFSETQ. V lost 5 bases and J lost 4, with 12 bases in between.

This chain uses TRBV5-4 with TRBJ1-3; 7 nucleotides align to TRBD1. This CDR3 is built from 13 residues. Looked up from germline, CDR1 is SGHNT and CDR2 is YYREEE (reference sequence). V dropped 4 bases and J dropped 4; count of bases not matched to a gene: 2. CDR3 protein: CASSTDRGNTIYF. In DNA form, the CDR3 reads TGTGCCAGCAGCACGGACAGGGGAAACACCATATATTTT.

CDR3 sequence reads: CASSPRLAGGYEQYF. CDR3 DNA: TGTGCCAGCAGCCCAAGACTAGCGGGGGGGTACGAGCAGTACTTC. The V gene is TRBV13, the J gene TRBJ2-7; TRBD2 aligns across 14 bases. The CDR3 runs 15 residues. Germline CDR1 and CDR2: PRHDT and FYEKMQ (reference sequence). V lost 5 bases and J lost 4; bases outside the gene matches: 4.

The CDR3 region is CASSQGAILTEAFF. CDR3 nucleotides: TGCGCCAGCAGCCAGGGGGCCATTCTCACTGAAGCTTTCTTT. V and J are TRBV5-1 and TRBJ1-1, with 8 bases that match TRBD1. Trimming removed 4 bases from V and 4 bases from J; junction bases left unmatched: 6. Germline V gene sequence: CDR1 SGHRS, CDR2 YFSETQ. The CDR3 runs to 14 residues. Filled out from reference TRBV5-1 and TRBJ1-1, the complete variable domain reads KAGVTQTPRYLIKTRGQQVTLSCSPISGHRSVSWYQQTPGQGLQFLFEYFSETQRNKGNFPGRFSGRQFSNSRSEMNVSTLELGDSALYLCASSQGAILTEAFFGQGTRLTVV.

There are a few counts of this clone. The V and J genes are TRBV18 and TRBJ1-2, with a weak D call TRBD1 (6 bases). The V end was cut by 5 bases, the J end by 6 bases, with 16 bases between. In germline, CDR1 is KGHSH, CDR2 LQKENI. This CDR3 comprises 14 residues. The CDR3 nucleotides are TGTGCCAGCTCATCCGGGGGGGCCCAGGATGGCTACACCTTC. It encodes CASSSGGAQDGYTF.

The chain uses TRBV3-1 (or the pseudogene TRBV3-2) and TRBJ2-1; 10 nucleotides align to TRBD2. Germline V CDR1 and CDR2: LGHDT, YNNKEL (reference sequence). The CDR3 totals 15 residues. Germline trimming cut 1 base from V and 7 bases from J; bases unmatched to any gene: 4. The CDR3 loop reads CASSQGGTSENEQFF. Here the CDR3 DNA reads TGTGCCAGCAGCCAAGGAGGGACTAGCGAAAATGAGCAGTTCTTC.

The chain has TRBV2 and TRBJ2-1, with D possibly TRBD2 on 5 matching bases. Germline CDR1 and CDR2: SNHLY and FYNNEI. CDR3 length: 10 residues. The V and J ends lost 8 bases and 9 bases respectively, with 8 bases between them. The CDR3 sequence: CASRRGEQFF. DNA for the CDR3: TGTGCCAGCCGACGGGGTGAGCAGTTCTTC.

The chain joins TRBV5-5 to TRBJ1-1, with TRBD1 identical over 8 bases. From germline, CDR1 is SGHKS and CDR2 YYEKEE (reference sequence). The CDR3 has 16 residues. The ends lost 6 bases at V and 4 bases at J; junction bases unmatched: 14. The CDR3 nucleotides are TGTGCCAGCACCTCCTCGGACAGGGATAGTCTCACTGAAGCTTTCTTT. Translation gives CASTSSDRDSLTEAFF.

The chain links TRBV5-6 to TRBJ1-3; maybe TRBD1 (5 bases). The germline CDR1 and CDR2 sequences are SGHDT and YYEEEE. This CDR3 has 14 amino acids. V lost 0 bases to trimming and J lost 3 bases, with 7 bases between them. CDR3 bases: TGTGCCAGCAGCTTGGAGGGGTTTGGAAACACCATATATTTT. Translation: CASSLEGFGNTIYF.

The chain joins TRBV15 to TRBJ1-6, with D possibly TRBD1 on 5 matching bases. Germline CDR1 and CDR2: LNHNV and YYDKDF (reference sequence). The CDR3 runs to 13 residues. V was trimmed by 4 bases and J by 7 bases, leaving 8 bases between them. Here the CDR3 DNA reads TGTGCCACCAGCACAGGGATAAATTCACCCCTCCACTTT. Protein sequence: CATSTGINSPLHF.

The J gene is TRBJ2-3, the V gene TRBV11-3; the D is unclear. Looked up from germline, CDR1 is SGHNT and CDR2 is YENEEA. The CDR3 runs 16 residues. V lost 4 bases and J 2 bases, leaving 16 bases between the germline ends. The CDR3 reads CASSSPGSGPTDTQYF. CDR3 coding DNA: TGTGCCAGCAGCTCCCCCGGGTCCGGTCCCACAGATACGCAGTATTTT.

The chain combines TRBV7-8 with TRBJ1-6; D unresolved. The CDR3 has 18 residues. Germline assignment: CDR1 SGHVS and CDR2 FQNEAQ. V lost 0 bases to trimming and J lost 9 bases, with 21 bases between them. This CDR3 is CASSLAARSILDFSPLHF. The CDR3, as DNA: TGTGCCAGCAGCTTAGCCGCCCGATCCATTTTGGATTTTTCACCCCTCCACTTT. Supplemented by reference TRBV7-8 and TRBJ1-6, the full variable domain reads GAGVSQSPRYKVAKRGQDVALRCDPISGHVSLFWYQQALGQGPEFLTYFQNEAQLDKSGLPSDRFFAERPEGSVSTLKIQRTQQEDSAVYLCASSLAARSILDFSPLHFGNGTRLTVT.

This clone was detected only once. V usage is TRBV5-5 and J usage is TRBJ1-5; D might be TRBD1 (6 bases). V was cut by 0 bases and J by 4 bases, with 14 bases left in between. Germline CDR1 and CDR2: SGHKS and YYEKEE (reference sequence). This CDR3 contains 16 residues. The CDR3 DNA follows: TGTGCCAGCAGCTTGGGTACAGGGACGGGGAATCAGCCCCAGCATTTT. Protein: CASSLGTGTGNQPQHF.